This TCR beta chain comes out of a study of OX40 agonist ivuxolimab in advanced cancers. At the level of the whole study: Ivuxolimab, which targeted the costimulatory receptor OX40 (CD134), was an agonistic, fully human IgG2 monoclonal antibody. Intravenous ivuxolimab was administered to patients every 2 weeks at six dose levels: 0.01, 0.1, 0.3, 1.5, 3 and 10 mg/kg. Of the approximately 53 patients in dose escalation, about 19 had hepatocellular carcinoma, around 15 had melanoma, 9 had renal cell carcinoma and 9 had head and neck cancer. The dose-escalation cohort was almost 85% male with a mean age of approximately 60 years, ranging from roughly 23 to 90. Patients were allowed to have had prior anti-PD-1, anti-PD-L1 or anti-CTLA-4 therapy, and around 40% of the dose-escalation patients had previously received checkpoint inhibitors. Partial responses were achieved by three dose-escalation patients, of whom one had hepatocellular carcinoma and two had cutaneous melanoma. Peripheral TCRbeta sequencing was intended to test whether TCR sequence diversity was altered and clonal T-cell expansion was caused by ivuxolimab. The paper describes the monotherapy dose-escalation part (N = 52 patients) of the phase I trial of ivuxolimab.

Genomic DNA was extracted from sorted cells for sequencing of the TCRbeta CDR3 region. The immunoSEQ Assay was used for sequencing of TCRbeta CDR3 regions. TCRdb took this table from immuneACCESS and kept in-frame rearrangements with V and J called. Such tables lack part of the clones; where checked against another copy, unresolved V genes explain under half of the gap, and the rest is unexplained. The sample profile shows more than 80,000 clones; 90% to 95% of them were found once. Around 0.3% of the sample rests with the top ten. General findings and caveats noted by the study authors: On average, CD8+ T cells showed more expanded clones than CD4+ T cells after ivuxolimab. At doses of 0.1 to 3.0 mg/kg, clonal expansion of both CD4+ and CD8+ blood T cells was observed from baseline to week 6. In the 0.1-3.0 mg/kg groups, partial responders had among the lowest normalized peripheral clonal expansion, particularly in CD8+ T cells. Low levels of normalized T-cell clonal expansion were also seen in some patients who did not respond. Which antigens the clonally expanded peripheral T cells were specific for was not determined.

The V and J ends are trimmed by 3 bases and 5 bases, leaving 10 bases between them. The germline V gene encodes CDR1 MNHNS and CDR2 SASEGT. From cysteine to phenylalanine, the CDR3 is 13 amino acids long. Just CDR3 DNA is preserved here, 39 bases in frame from base 1. As regards this clone: The antigen it binds to is not known. The input lacks base qualities; no much larger clone sits a single base away.

Patients with a history of autoimmune disease or receiving systemic immunosuppression were excluded from the trial. Peripheral blood for TCR sequencing was collected from all dose cohorts at baseline, on cycle 4 day 1, and on cycle 7 day 1. The samples were drawn from a first-in-human, open-label, multicenter phase I dose-escalation trial of ivuxolimab. Adults with locally advanced or metastatic head and neck squamous cell, hepatocellular, melanoma or renal cell carcinoma were enrolled in the trial. Before TCR sequencing, CD4+ T cells and CD8+ T cells from peripheral blood were sorted into separate populations.

The specimen comprised CD4+ or CD8+ T cells sorted from blood, sampled in a trial of the OX40 agonist ivuxolimab. The TCR comes from an adult with an advanced solid tumor such as melanoma, head and neck, liver or kidney cancer. This receptor chain uses TRBV6-1 and TRBJ2-5; no D gene call is confident. The DNA sequence is TGTGCCAGCAGTGATACCCCGCGGGAGACCCAGTACTTC. Translation gives CASSDTPRETQYF.